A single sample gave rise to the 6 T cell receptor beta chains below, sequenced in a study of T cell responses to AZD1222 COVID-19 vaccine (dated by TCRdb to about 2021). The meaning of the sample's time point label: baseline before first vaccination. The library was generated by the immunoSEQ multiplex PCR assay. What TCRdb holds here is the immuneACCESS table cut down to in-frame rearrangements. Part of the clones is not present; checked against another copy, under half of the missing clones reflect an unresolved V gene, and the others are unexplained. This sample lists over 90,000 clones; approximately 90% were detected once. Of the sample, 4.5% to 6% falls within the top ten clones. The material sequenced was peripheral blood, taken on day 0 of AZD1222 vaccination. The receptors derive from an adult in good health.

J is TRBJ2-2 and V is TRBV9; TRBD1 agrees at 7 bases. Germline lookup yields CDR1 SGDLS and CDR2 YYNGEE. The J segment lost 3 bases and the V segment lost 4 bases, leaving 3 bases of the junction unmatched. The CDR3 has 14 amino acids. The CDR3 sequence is CASSTTGDTGELFF. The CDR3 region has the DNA TGTGCCAGCAGCACCACAGGGGACACCGGGGAGCTGTTTTTT.

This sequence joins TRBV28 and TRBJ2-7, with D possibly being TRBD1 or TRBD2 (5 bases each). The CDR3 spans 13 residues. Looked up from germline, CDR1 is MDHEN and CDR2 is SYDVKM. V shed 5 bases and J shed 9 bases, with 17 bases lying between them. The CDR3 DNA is TGTGCCAGCAGTCCCAGAGGGGCAGGGCTGCAGTACTTC. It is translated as CASSPRGAGLQYF.

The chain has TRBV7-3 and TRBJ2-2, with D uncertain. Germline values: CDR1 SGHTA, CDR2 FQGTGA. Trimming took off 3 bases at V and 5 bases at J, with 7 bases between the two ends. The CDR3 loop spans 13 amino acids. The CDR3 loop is CASSFSWTGELFF. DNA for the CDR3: TGTGCCAGCAGCTTTTCGTGGACCGGGGAGCTGTTTTTT.

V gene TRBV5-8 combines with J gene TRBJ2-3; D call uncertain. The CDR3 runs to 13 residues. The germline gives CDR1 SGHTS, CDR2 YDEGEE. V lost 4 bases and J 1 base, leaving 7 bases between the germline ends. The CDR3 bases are TGTGCCAGCAGCAGCGAAGGCACAGATACGCAGTATTTT. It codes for CASSSEGTDTQYF. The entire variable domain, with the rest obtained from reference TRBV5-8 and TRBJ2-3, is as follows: EAGVTQSPTHLIKTRGQQATLRCSPISGHTSVYWYQQALGLGLQFLLWYDEGEERNRGNFPPRFSGRQFPNYSSELNVNALELEDSALYLCASSSEGTDTQYFGPGTRLTVL.

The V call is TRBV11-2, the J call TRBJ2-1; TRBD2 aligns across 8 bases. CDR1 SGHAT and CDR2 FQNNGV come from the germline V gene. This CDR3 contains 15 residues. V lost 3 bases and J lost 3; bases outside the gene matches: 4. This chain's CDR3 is CASSFSGTSYNEQFF. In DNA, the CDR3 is TGTGCCAGCAGCTTTTCCGGGACTAGCTACAATGAGCAGTTCTTC.

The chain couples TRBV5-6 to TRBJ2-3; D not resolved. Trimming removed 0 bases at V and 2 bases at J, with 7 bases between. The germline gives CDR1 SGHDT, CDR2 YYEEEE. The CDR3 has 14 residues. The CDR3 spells CASSLVVSTDTQYF. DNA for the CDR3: TGTGCCAGCAGCTTGGTAGTGTCCACAGATACGCAGTATTTT. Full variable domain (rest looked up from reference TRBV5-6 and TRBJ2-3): DAGVTQSPTHLIKTRGQQVTLRCSPKSGHDTVSWYQQALGQGPQFIFQYYEEEERQRGNFPDRFSGHQFPNYSSELNVNALLLGDSALYLCASSLVVSTDTQYFGPGTRLTVL.